This T cell receptor beta chain stems from a study of spatial heterogeneity in lung cancer. This clonotype was counted many times. As yet, its antigen is unknown. Findings and limits, study-wide: Blood contained ubiquitous expanded tumor TCRs more at resection than at follow-up.

Unique molecular identifiers, one per molecule, were present on every TCR cDNA molecule. In TCRdb, the 5' RACE reads were re-called with MiXCR into one record per CDR3 protein. The data hold tens of thousands of distinct CDR3 sequences, with 5.8% observed a single time. Time point in this sample: sample taken at primary tumor resection. Unsorted samples of tumor, nontumor lung or frozen PBMC had their whole RNA sequenced. Untreated early-stage non-small cell lung cancer patients, over 55 in total, were the donors. The CDR3 runs 14 residues. V was shortened by 2 bases and J by 2 bases, with 7 bases between the two germline ends. The germline CDR1 and CDR2 sequences are MNHNY and SVGAGI (reference sequence).

This TCR was sampled from a male donor with early-stage non-small cell lung cancer. V gene TRBV6-6 combines with J gene TRBJ2-1; D unresolved. The sample was PBMCs, taken at surgery. The CDR3 nucleotides are TGTGCCAGCAGTTACAGGCCCCCCTACAATGAGCAGTTCTTC. This sequence encodes CASSYRPPYNEQFF.